The 24 T cell receptor beta chains presented below share a single source sample, sequenced in a study of neoadjuvant anti-PD-1 for oral cavity cancer (dated by TCRdb to about 2021). Library construction relied on the immunoSEQ multiplex PCR assay. TCRdb mirrors the immuneACCESS table, restricted to in-frame sequences. Some clones are absent from its copies; in checked studies, under half trace to an unresolved V gene, and the reason for the others is unknown. This sample holds over 80,000 clones; 84% were observed only once. The ten largest clones take up around 3.1% of the sample. Read against the paper, the sample's time point label means: before neoadjuvant nivolumab. The sample here was PBMCs, taken before nivolumab (anti-PD-1) treatment. The source of these receptors is a person aged 35 to 85 with oral cavity squamous cell carcinoma.

CDR3 in DNA: TGTGCCAGCAGCCTTAGACAGGGAGGAGGTGAGCAGTTCTTC. It translates to CASSLRQGGGEQFF. The chain carries TRBV7-8 and TRBJ2-1, with D possibly being TRBD1 (7 bases). V was clipped by 5 bases and J by 9 bases, with 17 bases between them. This CDR3 is built from 14 residues. The V gene's germline CDR1 is SGHVS and CDR2 FQNEAQ.

The rearrangement links TRBV7-9 to TRBJ2-7; TRBD1 or TRBD2 may be the D gene (5 bases each). CDR3 size: 16 residues. The ends were cut back, 0 bases at V and 0 bases at J, with 12 bases in the middle. The germline V gene has CDR1 SEHNR and CDR2 FQNEAQ (reference sequence). The CDR3 DNA sequence: TGTGCCAGCAGCTTAGCGTTAGGGACGAGCTCCTACGAGCAGTACTTC. Amino acids: CASSLALGTSSYEQYF. Using reference TRBV7-9 and TRBJ2-7 for the parts outside the CDR3, the full variable domain is DTGVSQNPRHKITKRGQNVTFRCDPISEHNRLYWYRQTLGQGPEFLTYFQNEAQLEKSRLLSDRFSAERPKGSFSTLEIQRTEQGDSAMYLCASSLALGTSSYEQYFGPGTRLTVT.

The chain is built from TRBV2 and TRBJ2-1; tentatively, D is TRBD1 or TRBD2 (5 bases each). Trimming took 6 bases from V and 6 from J, leaving 21 bases between them. The CDR3 spans 16 residues. CDR1 and CDR2 from the germline V gene are SNHLY and FYNNEI. CDR3 sequence (DNA): TGTGCCAGCAGAGGGGAGCGGCTAGTGACGAGCAATGAGCAGTTCTTC. Protein sequence: CASRGERLVTSNEQFF.

The V call is TRBV21-1, the J call TRBJ2-5; no DNA check was done on the table's D call, TRBD2. TRBV21-1 is classified as a pseudogene. The CDR3 consists of 19 residues. The CDR3 reads CASSLKERASGSFQETQYF. Written as DNA, the CDR3 is TGTGCCAGCAGCCTGAAAGAAAGGGCTAGCGGGAGCTTCCAAGAGACCCAGTACTTC.

The rearrangement joins TRBV28 to TRBJ1-2; 7 bases are a match to TRBD1. Trimming at V came to 1 base and at J to 3 bases, leaving 11 bases not matched to a gene. CDR1 and CDR2 (germline): MDHEN, SYDVKM. CDR3 length equals 17 residues. CDR3 region: CASSLLSGGGADYGYTF. CDR3 nucleotide sequence: TGTGCCAGCAGTTTATTAAGTGGAGGGGGCGCAGACTATGGCTACACCTTC.

This clone occurred once. The V and J genes are TRBV6-5 and TRBJ1-4; the D gene is possibly TRBD1 (6 bases). The germline CDR1 and CDR2 sequences are MNHEY and SVGAGI. This CDR3 has 14 amino acids. Between the trimmed V and J ends, which lost 7 bases and 3 bases, there was a span of 12 bases. CDR3 DNA: TGTGCCAGCAAACAGGGTTTGGCTAATGAAAAACTGTTTTTT. Translated, it gives CASKQGLANEKLFF.

This chain connects TRBV19 to TRBJ2-4, with a weak D call TRBD2 (5 bases). With 3 bases removed from V and 8 bases from J, the gap between germline ends came to 11 bases. Per the germline V gene, CDR1 is LNHDA and CDR2 is SQIVND (reference sequence). The CDR3 is made up of 13 amino acids. The CDR3 DNA follows: TGTGCCAGTAGTATCGCCGGACTCGACATTCAGTACTTC. Encoded protein: CASSIAGLDIQYF.

The gene calls are TRBV19 and TRBJ2-3, with 7 nucleotides matching TRBD2. Germline V gene data show CDR1 as LNHDA and CDR2 as SQIVND (reference sequence). The V segment lost 6 bases and the J segment 1 base; nucleotides outside the gene matches: 10. CDR3 size: 16 residues. CDR3 sequence (DNA): TGTGCCAGTAGGACGACGGGAGGAAGGCGCACAGATACGCAGTATTTT. Amino acid sequence: CASRTTGGRRTDTQYF.

The gene calls are TRBV5-1 and TRBJ2-7; D might be TRBD2 (5 bases). Germline values: CDR1 SGHRS, CDR2 YFSETQ. V shed 4 bases and J shed 0 bases, with 11 bases lying between them. The CDR3 extends over 14 amino acids. CDR3 in amino acids: CASSPRASSYEQYF. CDR3 nucleotide sequence: TGCGCCAGCAGCCCGAGGGCCAGCTCCTACGAGCAGTACTTC.

The chain is built from TRBV5-8 and TRBJ1-5; 8 bases align to TRBD1. J lost 3 bases, V lost 7 bases, and 9 bases had no gene match. The CDR3 loop spans 15 amino acids. CDR1 and CDR2 from the germline V gene are SGHTS and YDEGEE. CDR3 nucleotides: TGTGCCAGCGGGACAGGCGACATTAACAATCAGCCCCAGCATTTT. This codes for CASGTGDINNQPQHF.

This sequence joins TRBV27 and TRBJ2-7, with TRBD2 matching over 14 bases. Trimming cost V 3 bases and J 2 bases; bases outside gene matches: 9. In germline, CDR1 is MNHEY, CDR2 SMNVEV (reference sequence). This CDR3 has 18 residues. In DNA form, the CDR3 reads TGTGCCAGCAGTTTCGCGGGACTAGCGGGAGAGGCTACCTACGAGCAGTACTTC. It specifies CASSFAGLAGEATYEQYF.

V is TRBV30 and J is TRBJ2-3; 9 bases fit TRBD2. The V segment lost 0 bases and the J segment 2 bases; nucleotides outside the gene matches: 3. Germline CDR1 reads GTSNPN; CDR2 reads SVGIG (reference sequence). This CDR3 contains 15 residues. The CDR3 region is CAWSVRLAVTDTQYF. The CDR3 region has the DNA TGTGCCTGGAGTGTGAGACTAGCGGTCACAGATACGCAGTATTTT.

The chain has TRBV11-2 and TRBJ1-3; D gene uncertain. The germline V gene has CDR1 SGHAT and CDR2 FQNNGV. The CDR3 extends over 16 amino acids. Trimming shortened V by 5 bases and J by 0 bases, and 14 bases separated the two germline ends. CDR3: CASSLPLSDSGNTIYF. The CDR3 bases are TGTGCCAGCAGCCTTCCCCTTTCTGACTCTGGAAACACCATATATTTT.

The chain employs TRBV25-1 and TRBJ1-1, with unresolved D. CDR1 MGHDK and CDR2 SYGVNS come from the germline V gene. The CDR3 has 11 amino acids. Between the trimmed V and J ends, which lost 6 bases and 11 bases, there was a span of 13 bases. The CDR3 DNA follows: TGTGCCAGCAGCCGAGAGGGCAGCGCTTTCTTT. Translation: CASSREGSAFF.

The chain recombines TRBV5-1 with TRBJ2-1; D remains unclear. Looked up from germline, CDR1 is SGHRS and CDR2 is YFSETQ. Deletions cut 4 bases from V and 9 bases from J, with 8 bases between. The CDR3 sequence is 11 residues long. The DNA of the CDR3 is TGCGCCAGCAGCCTTTGGGGTGAGCAGTTCTTC. Protein: CASSLWGEQFF.

This rearrangement joins TRBV28 to TRBJ1-1; D is perhaps TRBD1 (5 bases). This CDR3 is built from 12 residues. Trimming took 11 bases from V and 6 from J, leaving 16 bases between them. Germline V gene sequence: CDR1 MDHEN, CDR2 SYDVKM. CDR3 coding DNA: TGTGCCCTCCAGGGCGCGGGAGCTGAAGCTTTCTTT. This encodes CALQGAGAEAFF.

The chain has TRBV30 and TRBJ1-1, with TRBD1 as a possible D gene (6 bases). This CDR3 has 14 amino acids. Germline CDR1 reads GTSNPN; CDR2 reads SVGIG (reference sequence). The CDR3 protein is CASNEGVLGTEAFF. CDR3 sequence (DNA): TGTGCTTCAAACGAGGGGGTTCTGGGCACTGAAGCTTTCTTT.

There are many counts of this clone. The chain uses TRBV27 and TRBJ1-2, with D hard to call. The ends were cut back, 4 bases at V and 3 bases at J, with 9 bases in the middle. From germline, CDR1 is MNHEY and CDR2 SMNVEV (reference sequence). The CDR3 runs to 13 residues. CDR3 protein: CASSSGSYYGYTF. The CDR3 DNA is TGTGCCAGCAGTTCCGGATCATACTATGGCTACACCTTC.

The chain combines TRBV5-8 with TRBJ1-3; the D is unclear. The V gene lost 6 bases and the J gene lost 0 bases, with 16 bases spanning the gap. Germline V lookup: CDR1 SGHTS, CDR2 YDEGEE. There are 16 residues in the CDR3. This CDR3 reads CASISGEFLSGNTIYF. The CDR3 nucleotides are TGTGCCAGCATCTCCGGGGAGTTTCTCTCTGGAAACACCATATATTTT. Full variable domain (rest looked up from reference TRBV5-8 and TRBJ1-3): EAGVTQSPTHLIKTRGQQATLRCSPISGHTSVYWYQQALGLGLQFLLWYDEGEERNRGNFPPRFSGRQFPNYSSELNVNALELEDSALYLCASISGEFLSGNTIYFGEGSWLTVV.

The chain joins TRBV5-6 to TRBJ2-1, with D unclear. CDR3 length: 13 amino acids. The germline gives CDR1 SGHDT, CDR2 YYEEEE. Trimming cost V 0 bases and J 9 bases, with 10 bases left between them. The CDR3 protein is CASSLVSVSEQFF. The DNA for the CDR3 is TGTGCCAGCAGCTTGGTCTCAGTCTCTGAGCAGTTCTTC.

The chain couples TRBV11-3 to TRBJ1-1; D call uncertain. Trimming pared 4 bases from V and 0 bases from J, leaving 9 bases between. The CDR3 extends over 14 amino acids. Looked up from germline, CDR1 is SGHNT and CDR2 is YENEEA. CDR3 sequence reads: CASSSDGLNTEAFF. The CDR3 nucleotides read TGTGCCAGCAGCTCGGACGGGTTGAACACTGAAGCTTTCTTT. Together with reference TRBV11-3 and TRBJ1-1, the CDR3 gives the full variable domain: EAGVVQSPRYKIIEKKQPVAFWCNPISGHNTLYWYLQNLGQGPELLIRYENEEAVDDSQLPKDRFSAERLKGVDSTLKIQPAELGDSAVYLCASSSDGLNTEAFFGQGTRLTVV.

The rearrangement uses TRBV6-1 and TRBJ1-2; 8 positions agree with TRBD1. The CDR3 totals 13 residues. Germline assignment: CDR1 MNHNS and CDR2 SASEGT. J lost 2 bases, V lost 6 bases, and 2 bases had no gene match. The DNA of the CDR3 is TGTGCCAGCAGGGGGGACAGGAACTATGGCTACACCTTC. It codes for CASRGDRNYGYTF.

CDR3 bases: TGCGCCAGCAGCTCCCGGGAGGGGGTCTTCACAGATACGCAGTATTTT. It specifies CASSSREGVFTDTQYF. The chain carries TRBV5-1 and TRBJ2-3, with 8 bases fitting TRBD2. With V trimmed by 3 bases and J by 2 bases, 8 bases remained unmatched. Germline CDR1 is SGHRS and CDR2 is YFSETQ. The CDR3 totals 16 residues.

The chain recombines TRBV11-2 with TRBJ1-1, with a possible D match to TRBD1 (5 bases). This CDR3 has 14 amino acids. Trimming shortened V by 5 bases and J by 0 bases, and 10 bases separated the two germline ends. Germline CDR1 reads SGHAT; CDR2 reads FQNNGV. CDR3 residues: CASSAGPMNTEAFF. The CDR3 DNA reads TGTGCCAGCAGCGCGGGACCGATGAACACTGAAGCTTTCTTT.